The rows below give T cell receptor beta chains drawn from one sample of a study of blood T cells in healthy people across ages. TCRdb ran MiXCR on the 5' RACE reads and lists one entry per CDR3 protein. The table lists 730,000 or so distinct CDR3 sequences, less than 45% of them singletons. Sequenced input: blood. These receptors were collected from a man aged 80 or over in good health. The CDR3 runs from the conserved cysteine through the conserved F or W. A D gene is named only where the DNA matches it firmly. Size tells how often a clone was seen (once, few, many) or the class of an expanded clone, and some rows leave it out.

clone_size d_call cdr3_length j_call v_call cdr3_nt cdr3_aa
. TRBD2 17 TRBJ2-7 TRBV6-4 TGTGCCAGCAGTGCTCTAGCGGGGGGGACATCCTACAATGAGCAGTACTTC CASSALAGGTSYNEQYF
. TRBD1 15 TRBJ1-2 TRBV27 TGTGCCGGCAGTGCACGGACAGGGGGCGGCTATGGCTACACCTTC CAGSARTGGGYGYTF
. TRBD1 15 TRBJ1-1 TRBV28 TGTGCCAGCAGTTTAGCCCGCGCAGGGGGTACTGAAGCTTTCTTT CASSLARAGGTEAFF
once . 14 TRBJ2-5 TRBV10-3 TGTGCCATCAGTGGGGGCAGATGGGGGGAGACCCAGTACTTC CAISGGRWGETQYF
many TRBD2 13 TRBJ2-1 TRBV29-1 TGCAGCGGGCTAGCGGGGGGGCCCAATGAGCAGTTCTTC CSGLAGGPNEQFF
few . 14 TRBJ2-3 TRBV15 TGTGCCACCGGGGCCCCAGAGAGCACAGATACGCAGTATTTT CATGAPESTDTQYF
many . 14 TRBJ1-2 TRBV7-9 TGTGCCAGCAGCCTAGCAGGGATCGCTTATGGCTACACCTTC CASSLAGIAYGYTF
. . 15 TRBJ2-1 TRBV6-1 TGTGCCTGCAGTAGTAGCCCTTACTCCTACAATGAGCAGTTCTTC CACSSSPYSYNEQFF
. . 14 TRBJ2-2 TRBV6-1 TGTGCCAGCAGTGAGGTCAGGGCCACCGGGGAGCTGTTTTTT CASSEVRATGELFF
. TRBD1 17 TRBJ1-5 TRBV7-2 TGTGCCAGCAGCTTAGTCTCCGGGACAGGGGGCTATCAGCCCCAGCATTTT CASSLVSGTGGYQPQHF
few TRBD2 14 TRBJ2-5 TRBV14 TGTGCCAGCAGTAGAATCAGCGGGACTGATGAGCAGTACTTC CASSRISGTDEQYF